This is a list of T cell receptor beta chains from one sample in a study of early T cells in non-severe SARS-CoV-2 infection. MiXCR was run by TCRdb on the 5' RACE reads, yielding one entry per CDR3 protein. The table includes fewer than 70,000 distinct CDR3 sequences, approximately 4.5% detected once. This material consisted of whole blood, taken at baseline. These TCRs come from an adult who was a healthcare worker with PCR-confirmed SARS-CoV-2 infection or an uninfected control (not recorded which). The donor label of this sample is uncertain. CDR3s include the opening cysteine and the closing phenylalanine or tryptophan. D genes are given only for firm matches. Only some rows state a clone size, as once, few, many or a class for expanded clones.

-,TRBV4-1,TRBJ1-1,-,CASSAPQGTVNTEAFF,TGCGCCAGCAGCGCTCCCCAGGGGACGGTGAACACTGAAGCTTTCTTT
-,TRBV7-3,TRBJ2-1,many,CASSPPGPSYNEQFF,TGTGCCAGCAGCCCCCCGGGACCTAGCTACAATGAGCAGTTCTTC
-,TRBV6-1,TRBJ1-1,many,CASLRDGGTEAFF,TGTGCCAGCCTCCGGGACGGGGGAACTGAAGCTTTCTTT
-,TRBV5-4,TRBJ2-1,many,CASSLEGAVYNEQFF,TGTGCCAGCAGCTTGGAAGGGGCCGTCTACAATGAGCAGTTCTTC
-,TRBV5-1,TRBJ2-1,many,CASSSRGEPYNEQFF,TGCGCCAGCAGCTCGAGGGGTGAACCTTACAATGAGCAGTTCTTC
-,TRBV5-1,TRBJ1-2,-,CASSPGENGYTF,TGCGCCAGCAGCCCCGGGGAAAATGGCTACACCTTC
TRBD1,TRBV6-6,TRBJ2-7,medium-sized,CASTRTGDEQYF,TGTGCCAGCACCAGGACAGGGGACGAGCAGTACTTC
-,TRBV6-2/TRBV6-3,TRBJ1-5,few,CASSRQGSNSNQPQHF,TGTGCCAGCAGCCGCCAGGGATCGAATAGCAATCAGCCCCAGCATTTT
TRBD1,TRBV27,TRBJ2-6,few,CASTGGQGGANVLTF,TGTGCCAGCACCGGCGGACAGGGGGGGGCCAACGTCCTGACTTTC
-,TRBV9,TRBJ2-2,-,CASSGIETTGELFF,TGTGCCAGCAGCGGAATAGAGACCACCGGGGAGCTGTTTTTT
-,TRBV4-1,TRBJ2-5,few,CASSQDLGGGETQYF,TGCGCCAGCAGCCAGGACCTAGGAGGGGGAGAGACCCAGTACTTC
-,TRBV20-1,TRBJ1-1,few,CSASALRNTEAFF,TGCAGTGCGTCGGCCTTAAGGAACACTGAAGCTTTCTTT
-,TRBV7-9,TRBJ2-1,few,CASSLTTWGYNEQFF,TGTGCCAGCAGCTTAACTACCTGGGGGTACAATGAGCAGTTCTTC
-,TRBV27,TRBJ2-3,-,CASSFRQKPDTQYF,TGTGCCAGCAGTTTTCGACAGAAACCTGATACGCAGTATTTT
TRBD1,TRBV28,TRBJ1-1,-,CASSLHRGNTEAFF,TGTGCCAGCAGTTTGCACAGGGGGAACACTGAAGCTTTCTTT
TRBD2,TRBV10-3,TRBJ2-3,-,CAISELRGGSTDTQYF,TGTGCCATCAGTGAGTTGCGGGGGGGAAGCACAGATACGCAGTATTTT
TRBD2,TRBV5-1,TRBJ2-7,-,CASNGLAGNSYEQYF,TGCGCCAGCAATGGACTAGCGGGCAACTCCTACGAGCAGTACTTC
-,TRBV4-3,TRBJ2-1,many,CASSHGVPNEQFF,TGCGCCAGCAGCCACGGAGTTCCCAATGAGCAGTTCTTC
-,TRBV7-8,TRBJ2-1,many,CASSPRLGEQFF,TGTGCCAGCAGCCCTCGACTAGGAGAGCAGTTCTTC
-,TRBV5-6,TRBJ2-1,many,CASSFGLSSSYNEQFF,TGTGCCAGCAGCTTCGGGCTGAGTAGCTCCTACAATGAGCAGTTCTTC
-,TRBV6-1,TRBJ2-7,many,CASSLLALAYEQYF,TGTGCCAGCAGTCTCCTTGCGCTTGCCTACGAGCAGTACTTC
-,TRBV7-6,TRBJ1-1,many,CASSPQGTEAFF,TGTGCCAGCAGCCCACAGGGCACTGAAGCTTTCTTT
-,TRBV5-1,TRBJ2-1,many,CASSSLISTPYNEQFF,TGCGCCAGCAGCTCACTCATATCCACCCCATACAATGAGCAGTTCTTC
-,TRBV2,TRBJ1-5,many,CASNFRPGDGNQPQHF,TGTGCCAGCAATTTCCGGCCAGGGGATGGCAATCAGCCCCAGCATTTT
-,TRBV7-8,TRBJ2-2,many,CASSLLGGLQPRGPGELFF,TGTGCCAGCAGCTTGTTGGGCGGGCTCCAACCGAGGGGCCCCGGGGAGCTGTTTTTT
-,TRBV6-4,TRBJ2-7,few,CASSDSPHEQYF,TGTGCCAGCAGTGACTCTCCCCACGAGCAGTACTTC
TRBD1,TRBV23-1,TRBJ1-6,-,CASSQDRGRCPISPLHF,TGCGCCAGCAGTCAGGACAGGGGGCGCTGTCCAATTTCACCCCTCCACTTT
-,TRBV3-1,TRBJ1-5,-,CASSYGSISNQPQHF,TGTGCCAGCAGCTACGGGTCAATTAGCAATCAGCCCCAGCATTTT
-,TRBV5-1,TRBJ2-7,-,CASSLDYSYEQYF,TGCGCCAGCAGCTTGGACTACTCCTACGAGCAGTACTTC
-,TRBV6-1,TRBJ1-5,many,CASSEEAISQRPLQPQHF,TGTGCCAGCAGTGAAGAGGCCATTTCTCAGCGGCCGCTCCAGCCCCAGCATTTT